This entry lists 6 T cell receptor beta chains sequenced from one sample in a study of blood T cell repertoires in COVID-19. Sequenced by immunoSEQ multiplex PCR; TCRdb stores in-frame clones only, minus some. The sample yields 200,000 to 250,000 clones, around 84% seen once. The sequenced sample was peripheral blood. The receptors originated from a man between 25 and 39 years old with active or convalescent COVID-19.

The chain links TRBV7-3 to TRBJ2-7; a possible D gene is TRBD1 (7 bases). V lost 5 bases and J 5 bases, leaving 16 bases between the germline ends. From germline, CDR1 is SGHTA and CDR2 FQGTGA. The CDR3 is made up of 14 amino acids. Written as DNA, the CDR3 is TGTGCCAGCAGCCCGCGGAGGGACAGTGACGAGCAGTACTTC. Its translation is CASSPRRDSDEQYF.

The chain couples TRBV9 to TRBJ2-1, with TRBD1 identical over 8 bases. V shed 3 bases and J 3 bases; nucleotides not matched to a gene: 11. This CDR3 region has 17 residues. Germline V gene sequence: CDR1 SGDLS, CDR2 YYNGEE. The chain's CDR3 is CASSGKTGGSHYNEQFF. Here the CDR3 DNA reads TGTGCCAGCAGCGGGAAAACAGGGGGGTCCCACTACAATGAGCAGTTCTTC.

The V and J genes are TRBV7-9 and TRBJ2-6, with a tentative D call TRBD1 (6 bases). Trimming removed 5 bases from V and 4 bases from J, with 15 bases in between. This CDR3 spans 16 amino acids. CDR1 and CDR2 from the germline V gene are SEHNR and FQNEAQ (reference sequence). The CDR3: CASSRATGSGANVLTF. The CDR3 DNA sequence: TGTGCCAGCAGCCGAGCAACAGGGTCCGGGGCCAACGTCCTGACTTTC.

V and J are TRBV28 and TRBJ2-1, with D perhaps TRBD2 (6 bases). V lost 2 bases and J 0 bases, leaving 8 bases between the germline ends. The germline V gene has CDR1 MDHEN and CDR2 SYDVKM. This CDR3 has 15 amino acids. The CDR3 spells CASSLMGGSYNEQFF. The CDR3 DNA sequence: TGTGCCAGCAGTTTAATGGGGGGCTCCTACAATGAGCAGTTCTTC.

The chain is built from TRBV28 and TRBJ2-2; 9 bases are shared with TRBD1. Germline CDR1 MDHEN, CDR2 SYDVKM. This CDR3 has 15 amino acids. In nucleotides, the CDR3 is TGTGCGGAGGGCCCACAGGGGGCGCACACCGGGGAGCTGTTTTTT. It specifies CAEGPQGAHTGELFF. The whole variable domain, remainder taken from reference TRBV28 and TRBJ2-2, is DVKVTQSSRYLVKRTGEKVFLECVQDMDHENMFWYRQDPGLGLRLIYFSYDVKMKEKGDIPEGYSVSREKKERFSLILESASTNQTSMYLCAEGPQGAHTGELFFGEGSRLTVL.

For the CDR3, the DNA is TGTGCCAGCATGCCCCCATCTCGGGGGGTCACTGAAGCTTTCTTT. Its protein is CASMPPSRGVTEAFF. The chain is built from TRBV28 and TRBJ1-1; D is perhaps TRBD1 (5 bases). The germline gives CDR1 MDHEN, CDR2 SYDVKM. V gave up 7 bases and J gave up 4 bases, with 19 bases separating them. This CDR3 contains 15 residues.